The rows below give T cell receptor beta chains drawn from one sample of a study of T cells expressing NK-cell markers. TCRdb reprocessed the 5' RACE reads and keeps a single row for each CDR3 protein, giving no DNA. Its table records almost 450,000 distinct CDR3 sequences. Sequenced material: blood T cells: a sorted CD56 or NKG2C T cell subset, CD4+ or CD8+ T cells, or bulk PBMC T cells (not recorded which). The receptor source for this set is a woman between 18 and 75 years old in good health. Each CDR3 is given with its conserved first and last residue.

v_call,j_call,cdr3_aa
TRBV18,TRBJ1-1,CASSRDPGTEAFF
TRBV29-1,TRBJ2-1,CSSQGLLAGGPSYNEQFF
TRBV12-3/TRBV12-4,TRBJ2-1,CASSLAAGDNEQFF
TRBV24-1,TRBJ2-5,CATSDGGEETQYF
TRBV2,TRBJ2-3,CASSGAAPDTQYF
TRBV5-1,TRBJ2-3,CASSLGSGGTDTQYF
TRBV24-1,TRBJ1-1,CATSAQGTTEAFF
TRBV10-3,TRBJ2-3,CATFWGNPENTHRTDTQYF
TRBV20-1,TRBJ2-7,CSAPFLGSYEQYF
TRBV10-1,TRBJ1-5,CASSKGQYQPQHF
TRBV29-1,TRBJ2-3,CSAPSRDRTQDTQYF
TRBV12-3/TRBV12-4,TRBJ2-7,CASSPDRTGSEQYF
TRBV5-1,TRBJ2-7,CASSWSALISYEQYF
TRBV15,TRBJ2-1,CATSREDWPLGNEQFF
TRBV15,TRBJ2-5,CATSRTVKLETQYF
TRBV29-1,TRBJ2-7,CSVDLAQASTGEQYF
TRBV29-1,TRBJ2-1,CSGQALSSYNEQFF
TRBV5-4,TRBJ2-1,CASSIYVEQFF
TRBV7-2,TRBJ2-5,CASSLRQGETQYF
TRBV25-1,TRBJ2-7,CASSDVLAGRTSYEQYF
TRBV7-2,TRBJ2-5,CASRLSAETQYF
TRBV7-4,TRBJ1-2,CASSQSESGRAHGYTF
TRBV6-1,TRBJ1-5,CASSGQGLTNQPQHF
TRBV28,TRBJ2-5,CASNRGLYQETQYF
TRBV20-1,TRBJ2-5,CSADPRTGGLQETQYF
TRBV3-1,TRBJ1-6,CASSRGVDNSPLHF
TRBV5-8,TRBJ1-5,CASSYRTGVQPQHF
TRBV15,TRBJ2-4,CATSREDTRGTKNIQYF
TRBV5-1,TRBJ2-4,CASSFEAKNIQYF
TRBV7-9,TRBJ2-7,CASSLQVSYEQYF
TRBV20-1,TRBJ2-7,CSARAFLAGGPFYEQYF
TRBV2,TRBJ2-5,CASSPLTGEDFQYF
TRBV28,TRBJ1-5,CASSLETGYSNQPQHF
TRBV7-8,TRBJ2-3,CASSLVREGYERDTQYF
TRBV6-6,TRBJ1-1,CASSYGRGTEAFF
TRBV12-3/TRBV12-4,TRBJ2-6,CTSSLAPQTGLTESGANVLTF
TRBV4-3,TRBJ2-7,CASSPAPLGSYEQYF
TRBV6-5,TRBJ1-2,CASSYSLSTGDGYTF
TRBV7-9,TRBJ1-5,CASSTDSTNQPQHF
TRBV3-1,TRBJ2-3,CASSQAGPGTQYF
TRBV25-1,TRBJ1-2,CASSESSGQNYGYTF